The text below deals with one T cell receptor (beta chain). The data derive from a study of control samples from healthy donors and cancer patients. Profiled with immunoSEQ multiplex PCR; TCRdb holds only in-frame clones, not every one. The sample includes about 160,000 clones, roughly 94% of them seen just once. Germline CDR1 is SNHLY and CDR2 is FYNNEI. Trimming took 4 bases from V and 4 from J, leaving 5 bases between them. This CDR3 comprises 12 residues. The sequencing input was PBMCs. The receptor was isolated from a man aged 60 to 69 with colorectal cancer. The chain is built from TRBV2 and TRBJ1-5, with D unresolved. The DNA of the CDR3 is TGTGCCAGCAGTGGGCCTAATCAGCCCCAGCATTTT. This encodes CASSGPNQPQHF.